Reported below is one TCR beta chain. Assay used: immunoSEQ multiplex PCR; TCRdb lists only in-frame clones, some missing. The profile shows fewer than 75,000 clones, around 90% of them singletons. The data belong to a study of T cell changes during pregnancy in multiple sclerosis. Germline CDR1 is MNHNY and CDR2 is SVGAGI (reference sequence). V shed 1 base, J shed 2 bases, and the junction held 5 bases outside the gene matches. This CDR3 comprises 16 residues. This chain joins TRBV6-6 and TRBJ1-3, with 7 positions matching TRBD1. This clonotype was obtained from a female donor in good health, enrolled as a control in a pregnancy study. The source material was peripheral blood, sampled after pregnancy. The CDR3 protein is CASSYFSGQAGNTIYF. DNA of the CDR3: TGTGCCAGCAGTTACTTCTCCGGACAGGCTGGAAACACCATATATTTT.